In this sample, the clone carrying this T cell receptor (beta chain) turned up a few times. How the authors handled the data: From reference gene primer amplification, estimates of nucleated cell counts were derived. The method was immunoSEQ multiplex PCR; TCRdb's version includes in-frame clones alone and lacks a portion of them. D and trimming come from the DNA, and the V and J calls and clone size come from that table. The sample yields approximately 90,000 clones, over 75% seen once. The data originate from a study of blood T cell repertoires in COVID-19. As for the study in general: There were acute and convalescent COVID-19 samples, and they came from the United States, Italy and Spain. T cells, B-cell-depleted T cells, or PBMCs provided the cDNA or gDNA that served as material.

In germline, CDR1 is DFQATT, CDR2 SNEGSKA (reference sequence). The trim removed 3 bases at V and 10 bases at J, leaving 6 bases unmatched. The CDR3 length is 14 residues. The source material was peripheral blood. The rearrangement links TRBV20-1 to TRBJ2-1; 13 bases map to TRBD2. The TCR sequence derives from an elderly man with active or convalescent COVID-19. The DNA of the CDR3 is TGCAGTGCTAGTCGGACTAGCGGGGGACGGGAGCAGTTCTTC. It is translated as CSASRTSGGREQFF.